This T cell receptor (beta chain) was identified in a study of response to subunit inactivated influenza vaccine. Study-wide findings and caveats: The authors suggested that every seasonal influenza vaccination recruits few new T cells.

This clonotype was observed at least ten times. No antigen is known for it. CDR3 size: 16 residues. From germline, CDR1 is SGHRS and CDR2 YFSETQ. The trim removed 4 bases at V and 5 bases at J, leaving 14 bases unmatched. TCRdb independently ran MiXCR on the RT-PCR reads; one entry per CDR3 protein. The sample records more than 550,000 distinct CDR3 sequences, about 10% being singletons. The chain links TRBV5-1 to TRBJ1-1, with 7 bases lining up with TRBD1. The sequenced sample was PBMCs from blood, obtained on the day of vaccination. This clonotype was sampled from a man aged 45 to 65 who received an inactivated influenza vaccine. DNA for the CDR3: TGCGCCAGCAGCAGAATGACAGGGCTGATGAGGACTGAAGCTTTCTTT. Protein: CASSRMTGLMRTEAFF.